Below are 10 T cell receptor beta chains sequenced from a single sample in a study of CD8+CD57+ T cells in acquired aplastic anemia. The template for TCR beta VDJ and CDR3 sequence profiling was genomic DNA. TCRdb independently ran MiXCR on the reads; one entry per CDR3 protein. Of around 140,000 distinct CDR3 sequences detected, about 40% appear once; the ten largest clones hold 7.5% to 9.5%. The sample taken for sequencing was sorted CD4+, CD8+, or CD8+CD57+ T cells (not recorded which) from PBMCs. These receptors were obtained from a human donor in good health, serving as a control.

This clonotype was counted at least ten times. This chain joins TRBV20-1 and TRBJ2-4, with D unresolved. Trimming left V 0 bases short and J 0 bases short, with 6 bases between. CDR1 is DFQATT, CDR2 SNEGSKA, per germline (reference sequence). The CDR3 is made up of 14 amino acids. The CDR3 nucleotides are TGCAGTGCTAGAGATGGGGTAGCCAAAAACATTCAGTACTTC. It is translated as CSARDGVAKNIQYF.

The rearrangement links TRBV29-1 to TRBJ1-1; D is possibly TRBD1 (6 bases). The CDR3 is made up of 13 amino acids. The germline gives CDR1 SQVTM, CDR2 ANQGSEA. Trimming took 7 bases from V and 4 from J, leaving 16 bases between them. The DNA of the CDR3 is TGCAGCGCAACTAACAGGGAGGGCACTGAAGCTTTCTTT. Protein product: CSATNREGTEAFF.

This rearrangement joins TRBV10-3 to TRBJ2-7; either TRBD1 or TRBD2 may supply D (5 bases each). Trimming took off 8 bases at V and 0 bases at J, with 17 bases between the two ends. Germline CDR1 and CDR2: ENHRY and SYGVKD. This CDR3 has 15 residues. The CDR3 region is CAIAPGRTRSYEQYF. DNA of the CDR3: TGTGCCATCGCTCCGGGGCGGACCCGCTCCTACGAGCAGTACTTC.

There are many counts of this clonotype. V and J are TRBV10-3 and TRBJ2-2; D may be TRBD1 or TRBD2 (5 bases each). Deletions cut 8 bases from V and 6 bases from J, with 10 bases between. CDR1 ENHRY and CDR2 SYGVKD come from the germline V gene. This CDR3 spans 12 amino acids. The CDR3 spells CAISGTAGELFF. CDR3 bases: TGTGCCATCTCCGGGACCGCCGGGGAGCTGTTTTTT.

This clonotype was picked up many times. This chain joins TRBV9 and TRBJ1-3; D call uncertain. The CDR3 sequence is 16 residues long. V was pared by 3 bases and J by 1 base, with 14 bases between. Germline assignment: CDR1 SGDLS and CDR2 YYNGEE. CDR3 sequence (DNA): TGTGCCAGCAGCGCCCGGCTCTCGTCGTCTGGAAACACCATATATTTT. Translated, it gives CASSARLSSSGNTIYF.

This clonotype has a count of ten or more. This chain uses TRBV3-1 with TRBJ1-2; TRBD1 agrees at 8 bases. The CDR3 loop spans 14 amino acids. CDR1 is LGHDT, CDR2 YNNKEL, per germline (reference sequence). V lost 4 bases to trimming and J lost 0 bases; unmatched junction nucleotides: 1. The CDR3 loop is CASSRGQANYGYTF. The CDR3 DNA follows: TGTGCCAGCAGCCGGGGACAGGCTAACTATGGCTACACCTTC.

The V gene is TRBV29-1, the J gene TRBJ2-6, with D tentatively TRBD2 (5 bases). This CDR3 contains 15 residues. The V gene lost 2 bases and the J gene lost 4 bases, with 12 bases spanning the gap. Germline values: CDR1 SQVTM, CDR2 ANQGSEA. The CDR3 bases are TGCAGCGTTGAATCCGGGGTGGCCGGGGCCAACGTCCTGACTTTC. The encoded protein is CSVESGVAGANVLTF.

This clonotype was picked up one time. V is TRBV4-1 and J is TRBJ2-3, with D tentatively TRBD1 (6 bases). With 3 bases removed from V and 8 bases from J, the gap between germline ends came to 12 bases. The CDR3 extends over 13 amino acids. CDR1 MGHRA and CDR2 YSYEKL come from the germline V gene. The CDR3 protein is CASSQDRAGTQYF. CDR3 nucleotide sequence: TGCGCCAGCAGCCAGGACAGAGCAGGTACGCAGTATTTT.

This clonotype was counted a single time. The gene calls are TRBV19 and TRBJ1-5; no firm D call. The CDR3 is 13 residues long. V was trimmed by 2 bases and J by 5 bases, leaving 7 bases between them. Germline CDR1 reads LNHDA; CDR2 reads SQIVND (reference sequence). Here the CDR3 DNA reads TGTGCCAGTAGTATATCCCCAGATCAGCCCCAGCATTTT. It is translated as CASSISPDQPQHF.

V is TRBV20-1 and J is TRBJ1-1; TRBD1 matches 9 bases. Germline values: CDR1 DFQATT, CDR2 SNEGSKA (reference sequence). The trim removed 5 bases at V and 4 bases at J, leaving 8 bases unmatched. The CDR3 runs to 14 residues. CDR3 in DNA: TGCAGTGCTTTACAGGGGGCGTCGGGCACTGAAGCTTTCTTT. Translated: CSALQGASGTEAFF.